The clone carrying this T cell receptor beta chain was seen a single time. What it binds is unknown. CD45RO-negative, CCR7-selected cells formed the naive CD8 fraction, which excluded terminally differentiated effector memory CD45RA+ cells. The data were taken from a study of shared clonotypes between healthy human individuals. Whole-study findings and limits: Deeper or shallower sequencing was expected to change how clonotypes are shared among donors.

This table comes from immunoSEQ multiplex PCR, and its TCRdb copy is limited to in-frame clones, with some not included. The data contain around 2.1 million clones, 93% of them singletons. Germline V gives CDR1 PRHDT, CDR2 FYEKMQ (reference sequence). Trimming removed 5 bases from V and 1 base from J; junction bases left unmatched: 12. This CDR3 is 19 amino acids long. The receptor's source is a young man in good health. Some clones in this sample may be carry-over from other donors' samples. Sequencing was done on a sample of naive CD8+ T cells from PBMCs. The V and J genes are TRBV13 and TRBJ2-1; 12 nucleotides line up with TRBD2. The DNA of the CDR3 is TGTGCCAGCAGCCAAACGACTAGCGGGAGTGAAAGTTCCTACAATGAGCAGTTCTTC. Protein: CASSQTTSGSESSYNEQFF.